This T cell receptor beta chain was observed in a study of CD8+ T cells in alopecia areata. This CDR3 spans 13 amino acids. The germline V gene encodes CDR1 SGHRS and CDR2 YFSETQ. Deletions cut 3 bases from V and 6 bases from J, with 12 bases between. RNA extraction was followed by reverse transcription into cDNA, which acted as the sequencing template. This table comes from immunoSEQ multiplex PCR, and its TCRdb copy is limited to in-frame clones, with some not included. The data hold 90,000 to 150,000 clones, with 53% observed a single time. The sample's treatment: oral pan-JAK inhibitor, 5-10 mg twice daily.

The sequences come from CD4+ T cells sorted from blood, collected at week 4, from a patient treated with tofacitinib. This sequence joins TRBV5-1 and TRBJ1-2; D might be TRBD1 (5 bases). The clonotype originates from a human donor with alopecia areata. CDR3 loop: CASSSLEGDGYTF. The CDR3 bases are TGCGCCAGCAGCTCGTTAGAAGGGGATGGCTACACCTTC.